Listed here are 23 T cell receptor beta chains from one sample, sequenced in a study of Ad26.COV2.S vaccination and SARS-CoV-2 variants. Regarding treatment: roughly 19 received Ad26.COV2.S at low or high dose, single or two shots; about 5 received placebo; per-sample allocation not given. Vaccine and placebo recipients were sampled on day 63 after the first injection. Data came from immunoSEQ multiplex PCR; TCRdb stores just in-frame clones and leaves some out. The table lists 440,000 or so clones, around 90% of them singletons. The sample consisted of peripheral blood, taken in a trial of Ad26.COV2.S vaccine versus placebo. The source is a person aged 18-60 years who received the Ad26.COV2.S COVID-19 vaccine or a placebo.

V gene TRBV28 combines with J gene TRBJ2-7; D not certain. CDR1 is MDHEN, CDR2 SYDVKM, per germline. Trimming pared 2 bases from V and 7 bases from J, leaving 9 bases between. The CDR3 loop spans 12 amino acids. As DNA, the CDR3 is TGTGCCAGCAGTTTAGGGCAACGGGAGCAGTACTTC. It yields the protein CASSLGQREQYF. The entire variable domain, with the rest obtained from reference TRBV28 and TRBJ2-7, is as follows: DVKVTQSSRYLVKRTGEKVFLECVQDMDHENMFWYRQDPGLGLRLIYFSYDVKMKEKGDIPEGYSVSREKKERFSLILESASTNQTSMYLCASSLGQREQYFGPGTRLTVT.

The CDR3 bases are TGCGCCAGCAGTGAGTCGAAAGGGGCTGGCTCACCCCTCCACTTT. Translated: CASSESKGAGSPLHF. V is TRBV10-2 and J is TRBJ1-6; the D gene is possibly TRBD1 (5 bases). The CDR3 has 15 residues. Germline CDR1 reads WSHSY; CDR2 reads SAAADI. Trimming left V 0 bases short and J 10 bases short, with 13 bases between.

The chain is built from TRBV7-6 and TRBJ1-5; D remains unclear. Trimming stripped 5 bases from V and 7 bases from J, with 9 bases between. CDR1 is SGHVS, CDR2 FNYEAQ, per germline. The CDR3 covers 12 residues. The CDR3 bases are TGTGCCAGCAGCATCCCGGGACAGCCCCAGCATTTT. Encoded protein: CASSIPGQPQHF.

This clone occurred once. The chain recombines TRBV6-2 or TRBV6-3 with TRBJ2-2; 7 positions agree with TRBD1. The CDR3 runs to 16 residues. With 5 bases clipped from V and 5 bases from J, the junction kept 11 bases outside the gene matches. Germline V gives CDR1 MNHEY, CDR2 SVGEGT. CDR3 nucleotide sequence: TGTGCCAGCAGTCTTCTGGGCAGGGGGAGTACCGGGGAGCTGTTTTTT. Amino acids: CASSLLGRGSTGELFF.

The count of this clone is one. J is TRBJ2-2 and V is TRBV7-9, with 10 nucleotides matching TRBD2. The V and J ends lost 3 bases and 2 bases, in that order; junction bases with no gene match: 9. Germline V gene data show CDR1 as SEHNR and CDR2 as FQNEAQ (reference sequence). The CDR3 sequence is 18 residues long. CDR3 DNA sequence: TGTGCCAGCAGCTTCCCTAGCGGGAGCGGGGGTAACACCGGGGAGCTGTTTTTT. Its protein product is CASSFPSGSGGNTGELFF.

This clone was detected a few times. The chain uses TRBV7-8 and TRBJ2-2; D might be TRBD2 (5 bases). V was cut by 4 bases and J by 1 base, with 13 bases left in between. CDR3 length: 16 residues. Per the germline V gene, CDR1 is SGHVS and CDR2 is FQNEAQ. CDR3 sequence: CASSSRTLRNTGELFF. In nucleotides, the CDR3 is TGTGCCAGCAGCTCCCGGACTTTACGGAACACCGGGGAGCTGTTTTTT.

This chain connects TRBV23-1 to TRBJ2-7; D unclear. TRBV23-1 is recorded as an ORF, its role being uncertain. This CDR3 is 13 amino acids long. Trimming removed 0 bases at V and 3 bases at J, with 6 bases between. This CDR3 reads CASSQSKSYEQYF. The CDR3 DNA follows: TGCGCCAGCAGTCAATCGAAGAGCTACGAGCAGTACTTC.

V usage is TRBV10-3 and J usage is TRBJ2-3; D gene unclear. The V end was cut by 4 bases, the J end by 2 bases, with 7 bases between. Germline CDR1 and CDR2: ENHRY and SYGVKD. The length of the CDR3 is 13 residues. The CDR3 bases are TGTGCCATCAGTGTTGGTGACACAGATACGCAGTATTTT. Protein sequence: CAISVGDTDTQYF.

This chain links TRBV7-2 with TRBJ1-4; a weak D match, TRBD1 (5 bases). CDR1 and CDR2 (germline): SGHTA, FQGNSA. The CDR3 loop spans 15 amino acids. Trimming pared 4 bases from V and 5 bases from J, leaving 14 bases between. CDR3 nucleotides: TGTGCCAGCAGCTCCCTGGGACGGAAGAATGAAAAACTGTTTTTT. Translated, it gives CASSSLGRKNEKLFF.

The rearrangement joins TRBV5-6 to TRBJ2-7, with 9 bases lining up with TRBD2. The CDR3 sequence is 16 residues long. The germline V gene encodes CDR1 SGHDT and CDR2 YYEEEE. After removal of 0 bases from V and 4 bases from J, the junction contained 8 bases not matched to a gene. In nucleotides, the CDR3 is TGTGCCAGCAGCTTGGTCGGCGGGAGGGCCCCTTACGAGCAGTACTTC. This encodes CASSLVGGRAPYEQYF.

Here the CDR3 DNA reads TGTGCCAGCAGCTTACTCTTGGGAGGAGACACTGAAGCTTTCTTT. Translation gives CASSLLLGGDTEAFF. This chain uses TRBV7-2 with TRBJ1-1; D is ambiguous. Per the germline V gene, CDR1 is SGHTA and CDR2 is FQGNSA. Deletions cut 2 bases from V and 3 bases from J, with 13 bases between. The CDR3 covers 15 residues.

The chain uses TRBV5-1 and TRBJ2-7; 11 bases are a match to TRBD1. Trimming removed 0 bases from V and 6 bases from J; junction bases left unmatched: 5. Germline CDR1 reads SGHRS; CDR2 reads YFSETQ. The CDR3 contains 15 residues. CDR3 in amino acids: CASSLGTGGLVEQYF. The CDR3 DNA is TGCGCCAGCAGCTTGGGGACAGGGGGCCTAGTCGAGCAGTACTTC.

This chain uses TRBV19 with TRBJ2-7, with TRBD2 identical over 11 bases. V lost 3 bases to trimming and J lost 3 bases; unmatched junction nucleotides: 1. Germline loops: CDR1 LNHDA, CDR2 SQIVND (reference sequence). This CDR3 has 14 residues. CDR3 coding DNA: TGTGCCAGTAGTATGACTAGCGGGAACTACGAGCAGTACTTC. Its translation is CASSMTSGNYEQYF.

This sequence joins TRBV9 and TRBJ2-7, with D unresolved. The CDR3 covers 16 residues. Germline assignment: CDR1 SGDLS and CDR2 YYNGEE. V was clipped by 0 bases and J by 2 bases, with 15 bases between them. CDR3 bases: TGTGCCAGCAGCGTAGAATCGGAGTATGTCCCCTACGAGCAGTACTTC. This translates into CASSVESEYVPYEQYF.

This chain joins TRBV7-8 and TRBJ2-5, with 13 bases aligning to TRBD2. Looked up from germline, CDR1 is SGHVS and CDR2 is FQNEAQ. V trimming: 5 bases; J trimming: 4 bases; junction bases outside the gene matches: 4. This CDR3 spans 15 amino acids. CDR3 DNA sequence: TGTGCCAGCAGCGAACTAGCGGGAGGGCGAGAGACCCAGTACTTC. Translating gives CASSELAGGRETQYF. The full variable domain, completed using reference TRBV7-8 and TRBJ2-5, is GAGVSQSPRYKVAKRGQDVALRCDPISGHVSLFWYQQALGQGPEFLTYFQNEAQLDKSGLPSDRFFAERPEGSVSTLKIQRTQQEDSAVYLCASSELAGGRETQYFGPGTRLLVL.

The gene calls are TRBV7-9 and TRBJ2-1, with no clear D. V shed 1 base and J shed 9 bases, with 7 bases lying between them. Per germline, CDR1 SEHNR and CDR2 FQNEAQ (reference sequence). This CDR3 is built from 12 residues. CDR3 loop: CASSLGLGEQFF. Written as DNA, the CDR3 is TGTGCCAGCAGCTTAGGACTGGGTGAGCAGTTCTTC.

This clone was counted only a few times. The chain recombines TRBV6-4 with TRBJ1-5, with D perhaps TRBD1 (5 bases). The CDR3 consists of 19 residues. Germline CDR1 is MRHNA and CDR2 is SNTAGT. The V end was cut by 5 bases, the J end by 0 bases, with 23 bases between. This CDR3 reads CASSSPDIPSRYSNQPQHF. As DNA, the CDR3 is TGTGCCAGCAGTTCGCCGGACATCCCATCGAGATATAGCAATCAGCCCCAGCATTTT.

The rearrangement uses TRBV7-9 and TRBJ2-6, with D possibly being TRBD1 or TRBD2 (5 bases each). The CDR3 loop spans 17 amino acids. The germline V gene encodes CDR1 SEHNR and CDR2 FQNEAQ (reference sequence). V was trimmed by 5 bases and J by 2 bases, leaving 16 bases between them. The CDR3 spells CASSQGRPVPGANVLTF. CDR3 DNA: TGTGCCAGCAGCCAGGGACGGCCGGTCCCTGGGGCCAACGTCCTGACTTTC.

The chain couples TRBV27 to TRBJ2-3; 7 nucleotides align to TRBD1. J lost 0 bases, V lost 0 bases, and 9 bases had no gene match. The CDR3 consists of 18 residues. Germline values: CDR1 MNHEY, CDR2 SMNVEV (reference sequence). CDR3 protein: CASSLSNRPGQSTDTQYF. CDR3 coding DNA: TGTGCCAGCAGTTTATCGAACCGGCCGGGACAGAGCACAGATACGCAGTATTTT.

This clone was observed a single time. The chain couples TRBV11-2 to TRBJ2-3; 8 bases align to TRBD2. The germline V gene encodes CDR1 SGHAT and CDR2 FQNNGV. This CDR3 is 16 amino acids long. The trim removed 1 base at V and 2 bases at J, leaving 5 bases unmatched. In DNA form, the CDR3 reads TGTGCCAGCAGCTTAGCGCTAGCGGGCAACACAGATACGCAGTATTTT. Its protein product is CASSLALAGNTDTQYF.

The V and J genes are TRBV19 and TRBJ2-7; 7 bases map to TRBD2. V gave up 1 base and J gave up 4 bases; unmatched junction bases: 7. Per germline, CDR1 LNHDA and CDR2 SQIVND (reference sequence). The CDR3 sequence is 15 residues long. CDR3 DNA sequence: TGTGCCAGTAGTATAGGCGGGAGCACCATTTACGAGCAGTACTTC. It encodes CASSIGGSTIYEQYF.

The V call is TRBV14, the J call TRBJ2-7; possibly TRBD2 for D (5 bases). Trimming shortened V by 5 bases and J by 2 bases, and 10 bases separated the two germline ends. The CDR3 contains 13 residues. The V gene's germline CDR1 is SGHDN and CDR2 FVKESK. CDR3 in amino acids: CASSYIGAYEQYF. The CDR3 nucleotides read TGTGCCAGCAGCTATATCGGGGCCTACGAGCAGTACTTC.

The V and J genes are TRBV19 and TRBJ1-5; 9 nucleotides agree with TRBD1. The CDR3 length is 16 residues. Germline assignment: CDR1 LNHDA and CDR2 SQIVND (reference sequence). J was trimmed by 3 bases and V by 3 bases; bases with no gene match: 6. The CDR3 region is CASSILRDRVNQPQHF. Written as DNA, the CDR3 is TGTGCCAGTAGTATCCTCCGGGACAGGGTCAATCAGCCCCAGCATTTT.